Sequencing of this T cell receptor beta chain was carried out in a study of blood T cells in healthy people across ages. Notes on the study in general: There was a strong correlation between TCR beta diversity and naive T cell percentage.

As to this clonotype: Its antigen is unknown.

Trimming pared 4 bases from V and 7 bases from J, leaving 21 bases between. CDR3 size: 16 residues. CDR1 and CDR2 (germline): KGHDR, SFDVKD. The use of a sample-barcoded 5' primer and a J-beta primer mix characterized a second PCR of about 6 to 11 cycles. Every sample gave at least 2.5 million paired-end reads containing CDR3. TCRdb re-derived calls from the 5' RACE reads in MiXCR, one entry per CDR3 protein. Altogether more than 1,400,000 distinct CDR3 sequences are present, roughly 40% being singletons, with the ten largest covering around 8%. Healthy Caucasians from Russia aged roughly 6 to 95 served as donors.

This chain links TRBV24-1 with TRBJ1-2; D is uncertain. Sequenced: blood. This sequence originates from a woman between 18 and 30 years old in good health. The CDR3 DNA is TGTGCCACCAGTGACTACTCCCCGGGTCGACGTTGTGGCTACACCTTC. Its protein is CATSDYSPGRRCGYTF.